These 16 T cell receptor beta chains were all obtained from the same sample, sequenced in a study of T cells in Graves' hyperthyroidism and ophthalmopathy. RNA transcripts yielded amplified TCR beta CDR3 regions. The study used the HTBI primer set for a first-round RT-PCR of the TCR CDR3. A single record per CDR3 protein comes from TCRdb applying MiXCR to the multiplex PCR reads. The sample contains about half a million distinct CDR3 sequences, roughly 22% of which appear only once. Sequencing used blood. The receptors were sampled from a woman aged 70-85 years with Graves' ophthalmopathy.

This clonotype was found a few times. A read error may explain this, as a much larger clone is one base away. The V call is TRBV12-3 or TRBV12-4, the J call TRBJ1-1; D is ambiguous. CDR3 length: 14 residues. The V gene lost 4 bases and the J gene lost 1 base, with 10 bases spanning the gap. CDR3 sequence (DNA): TGTGCCAGCAGTTCAGCGCCCGGGAACACTGAAGCTTTCTTT. Amino acids: CASSSAPGNTEAFF.

This clonotype was observed at least ten times. The J gene is TRBJ1-5, the V gene TRBV6-1; 8 bases fit TRBD1. The CDR3 sequence is 15 residues long. The germline V gene has CDR1 MNHNS and CDR2 SASEGT. With 6 bases clipped from V and 1 base from J, the junction kept 5 bases outside the gene matches. CDR3 residues: CASSQQGGSNQPQHF. DNA for the CDR3: TGTGCCAGCAGCCAACAGGGGGGAAGCAATCAGCCCCAGCATTTT.

This clonotype was counted at least ten times. The CDR3 DNA reads TGTGCCAGCAGTTCCCCCAGGAGGGCCGGCTACACCTTC. It specifies CASSSPRRAGYTF. The J gene is TRBJ1-2, the V gene TRBV6-1; D remains ambiguous. V was pared by 5 bases and J by 8 bases, with 15 bases between. The CDR3 is 13 amino acids. The germline gives CDR1 MNHNS, CDR2 SASEGT.

This chain connects TRBV5-5 to TRBJ2-3, with 9 bases lining up with TRBD2. The trim removed 4 bases at V and 4 bases at J, leaving 4 bases unmatched. In germline, CDR1 is SGHKS, CDR2 YYEKEE (reference sequence). This CDR3 is built from 14 residues. In DNA form, the CDR3 reads TGTGCCAGCAGCCTCCGACTAGCGGCAGATACGCAGTATTTT. Its translation: CASSLRLAADTQYF.

This clonotype was recorded at least ten times. V usage is TRBV6-2 or TRBV6-3 and J usage is TRBJ2-3; possible D gene TRBD2, 6 bases. The CDR3 length is 15 residues. The V gene's germline CDR1 is MNHEY and CDR2 SVGEGT. Deletions cut 6 bases from V and 2 bases from J, with 15 bases between. In DNA, the CDR3 is TGTGCCAGCAGCCGTAGCGGATTAATCACAGATACGCAGTATTTT. Translation: CASSRSGLITDTQYF.

V usage is TRBV29-1 and J usage is TRBJ1-2; perhaps TRBD1 as D (6 bases). The CDR3 loop spans 12 amino acids. Looked up from germline, CDR1 is SQVTM and CDR2 is ANQGSEA. Trimming shortened V by 6 bases and J by 4 bases, and 12 bases separated the two germline ends. The CDR3 protein is CSVAGASYGYTF. CDR3 bases: TGCAGCGTGGCAGGGGCCTCCTATGGCTACACCTTC.

V usage is TRBV30 and J usage is TRBJ2-5; 8 positions agree with TRBD2. The ends lost 5 bases at V and 4 bases at J; junction bases unmatched: 12. The CDR3 is made up of 15 amino acids. The V gene's germline CDR1 is GTSNPN and CDR2 SVGIG (reference sequence). The CDR3 is CAWAEGAGVGETQYF. CDR3 DNA sequence: TGTGCCTGGGCAGAAGGAGCGGGAGTTGGAGAGACCCAGTACTTC.

In regard to this clonotype: Possible read error: a much larger clone is one base away. The chain combines TRBV20-1 with TRBJ2-1; tentatively, D is TRBD1 or TRBD2 (5 bases each). Germline loops: CDR1 DFQATT, CDR2 SNEGSKA (reference sequence). The V end lost 5 bases, the J end lost 10 bases, and 21 bases lay between the germline ends. CDR3 length: 14 residues. The DNA for the CDR3 is TGCAGTGCTTTGAAGGGAGATGGGGCTGGAGAGCAGTTCTTC. This translates into CSALKGDGAGEQFF.

There are many counts of this clonotype. The CDR3 reads CASSSPVRGTDTQYF. The CDR3 coding sequence is TGTGCCAGCAGTTCCCCCGTCCGGGGCACAGATACGCAGTATTTT. V usage is TRBV28 and J usage is TRBJ2-3, with D unclear. With 4 bases removed from V and 1 base from J, the gap between germline ends came to 12 bases. The germline gives CDR1 MDHEN, CDR2 SYDVKM. The CDR3 has 15 residues.

The chain recombines TRBV9 with TRBJ2-2; perhaps TRBD1 as D (5 bases). The V gene lost 0 bases and the J gene lost 0 bases, with 9 bases spanning the gap. This CDR3 spans 16 amino acids. Germline V gives CDR1 SGDLS, CDR2 YYNGEE. For the CDR3, the DNA is TGTGCCAGCAGCGTAGGTGTAGGGGCGAACACCGGGGAGCTGTTTTTT. Its translation is CASSVGVGANTGELFF.

This clonotype was seen a handful of times. Mismatch with germline at one junction end may stem from a read error. V is TRBV24-1 and J is TRBJ2-7; 7 nucleotides agree with TRBD1. This CDR3 comprises 14 residues. CDR1 KGHDR and CDR2 SFDVKD come from the germline V gene. The CDR3 sequence: CATNLGTVSYEQYF. CDR3 sequence (DNA): TGTGCGACCAATCTAGGGACAGTCTCCTACGAGCAGTACTTC.

The CDR3 is CASSLGLAEKLFF. CDR3 sequence (DNA): TGTGCCAGCAGCTTAGGGCTAGCTGAAAAACTGTTTTTT. The chain employs TRBV7-2 and TRBJ1-4; D not certain. CDR1 is SGHTA and CDR2 is FQGNSA in the germline V gene. This CDR3 contains 13 residues. The V gene lost 1 base and the J gene lost 7 bases, with 7 bases spanning the gap.

The chain recombines TRBV15 with TRBJ2-1, with D perhaps matching TRBD2 (6 bases). The V and J ends lost 5 bases and 7 bases respectively, with 18 bases between them. The germline V gene has CDR1 LNHNV and CDR2 YYDKDF (reference sequence). The CDR3 is 15 residues long. CDR3 in DNA: TGTGCCACCAGCGAAAGGGCGGCGAGCGGGAATGAGCAGTTCTTC. It is translated as CATSERAASGNEQFF.

This chain joins TRBV20-1 and TRBJ2-1; TRBD1 might be the D (5 bases). The CDR3 contains 15 residues. V was pared by 6 bases and J by 5 bases, with 20 bases between. Germline CDR1 is DFQATT and CDR2 is SNEGSKA (reference sequence). The CDR3 nucleotides read TGCAGTGCCCTCAAGGGGTCTTTAGGCGACAATGAGCAGTTCTTC. Residues: CSALKGSLGDNEQFF.

This chain connects TRBV24-1 to TRBJ1-2; possible D gene TRBD1, 5 bases. CDR1 is KGHDR and CDR2 is SFDVKD in the germline V gene. V was shortened by 7 bases and J by 6 bases, with 8 bases between the two germline ends. The CDR3 totals 11 residues. The CDR3 region is CATSRAHGYTF. CDR3 nucleotide sequence: TGTGCCACCAGCAGGGCTCATGGCTACACCTTC.

This clonotype turned up a few times. The rearrangement joins TRBV18 to TRBJ2-1; no clear D gene. Germline CDR1 reads KGHSH; CDR2 reads LQKENI. V was cut by 2 bases and J by 0 bases, with 11 bases left in between. CDR3 size: 16 residues. The CDR3 region is CASSPGLSSSYNEQFF. Here the CDR3 DNA reads TGTGCCAGCTCACCAGGGCTCTCGAGCTCCTACAATGAGCAGTTCTTC. The full variable domain, its missing parts supplied by reference TRBV18 and TRBJ2-1, is NAGVMQNPRHLVRRRGQEARLRCSPMKGHSHVYWYRQLPEEGLKFMVYLQKENIIDESGMPKERFSAEFPKEGPSILRIQQVVRGDSAAYFCASSPGLSSSYNEQFFGPGTRLTVL.